These 8 T cell receptor beta chains were sequenced from one sample in a study of blood T cell repertoires in COVID-19. The data were produced by immunoSEQ multiplex PCR, yet TCRdb's version contains in-frame clones alone and is incomplete. The sample carries approximately 200,000 clones, more than 75% recorded once. Source material: PBMCs or T cells enriched from blood (not recorded which). These receptors originate from a woman between 35 and 50 years old with acute COVID-19.

This clone was counted a single time. The rearrangement joins TRBV25-1 to TRBJ1-1, with TRBD1 matching over 7 bases. The V gene end was trimmed by 4 bases and the J gene end by 1 base; junction bases not matched to a gene: 6. The CDR3 contains 15 residues. Per germline, CDR1 MGHDK and CDR2 SYGVNS. CDR3 sequence (DNA): TGTGCCAGCAGTGGGCAGGGGGTGTGGAACACTGAAGCTTTCTTT. Translated: CASSGQGVWNTEAFF. Full variable domain (remainder filled in from reference TRBV25-1 and TRBJ1-1): EADIYQTPRYLVIGTGKKITLECSQTMGHDKMYWYQQDPGMELHLIHYSYGVNSTEKGDLSSESTVSRIRTEHFPLTLESARPSHTSQYLCASSGQGVWNTEAFFGQGTRLTVV.

The gene calls are TRBV24-1 and TRBJ1-5; 7 nucleotides line up with TRBD1. V gave up 3 bases and J gave up 6 bases; unmatched junction bases: 7. Germline assignment: CDR1 KGHDR and CDR2 SFDVKD. The CDR3 covers 15 residues. CDR3 sequence: CATSDGTVFSQPQHF. Written as DNA, the CDR3 is TGTGCCACCAGTGATGGGACAGTCTTCTCTCAGCCCCAGCATTTT.

The V and J genes are TRBV19 and TRBJ2-7; perhaps TRBD1 as D (6 bases). CDR1 is LNHDA and CDR2 is SQIVND in the germline V gene (reference sequence). The germline V and J ends were trimmed by 6 bases and 2 bases, with 17 bases remaining between them. The length of the CDR3 is 15 residues. CDR3 sequence reads: CASSLSRTAAYEQYF. The CDR3 nucleotides read TGTGCCAGTAGCCTTTCCCGGACAGCTGCCTACGAGCAGTACTTC.

This chain uses TRBV19 with TRBJ1-2; 9 nucleotides align to TRBD1. Germline loops: CDR1 LNHDA, CDR2 SQIVND (reference sequence). V shed 3 bases and J 4 bases; nucleotides not matched to a gene: 6. The CDR3 is made up of 15 amino acids. CDR3 nucleotide sequence: TGTGCCAGTAGTATCTCGGGACAGGGAAGCTATGGCTACACCTTC. This codes for CASSISGQGSYGYTF.

This rearrangement joins TRBV3-1 (or the pseudogene TRBV3-2) to TRBJ2-3, with 12 bases identical to TRBD2. This CDR3 contains 16 residues. With 1 base clipped from V and 3 bases from J, the junction kept 2 bases outside the gene matches. Germline V gene lookup returns CDR1 LGHDT and CDR2 YNNKEL (reference sequence). In DNA form, the CDR3 reads TGTGCCAGCAGCCAAGTAACTAGCGGGGGGACAGATACGCAGTATTTT. It codes for CASSQVTSGGTDTQYF.

The chain is built from TRBV5-1 and TRBJ2-7; possibly TRBD1 for D (6 bases). The CDR3 is made up of 13 amino acids. V was pared by 4 bases and J by 5 bases, with 13 bases between. Per germline, CDR1 SGHRS and CDR2 YFSETQ. The CDR3 DNA is TGCGCCAGCAGCCCGAGGGGGTGGCACGAGCAGTACTTC. Encoded protein: CASSPRGWHEQYF.

The rearrangement uses TRBV7-2 and TRBJ2-7; TRBD2 aligns across 16 bases. This CDR3 has 16 amino acids. The V gene end was trimmed by 4 bases and the J gene end by 7 bases; junction bases not matched to a gene: 7. Germline V CDR1 and CDR2: SGHTA, FQGNSA. Here the CDR3 DNA reads TGTGCCAGCAGCTCCGGGACTAGCGGGGGGGCCAAAGAGCAGTACTTC. Amino acid sequence: CASSSGTSGGAKEQYF.

This chain connects TRBV27 to TRBJ1-5, with a possible D match to TRBD1 (5 bases). The ends were cut back, 6 bases at V and 0 bases at J, with 18 bases in the middle. Germline V gene lookup returns CDR1 MNHEY and CDR2 SMNVEV (reference sequence). This CDR3 region has 17 residues. CDR3 loop: CASRSTTAGGSNQPQHF. CDR3 coding DNA: TGTGCCAGCAGGTCAACGACGGCGGGGGGTAGCAATCAGCCCCAGCATTTT.